The sequence of this TCR beta chain was determined in a study of T cell changes during pregnancy in multiple sclerosis. The protocol was immunoSEQ multiplex PCR, while the TCRdb copy is restricted to in-frame clones and leaves out a portion. The data show tens of thousands of clones, 92% seen once. Sequencing was performed on CD4+ T cells from peripheral blood mononuclear cells, taken in the third trimester of pregnancy. The sequence was collected from a female donor with multiple sclerosis, enrolled in a pregnancy study.

This chain's CDR3 is CASSRGQGIRTEAFF. In nucleotides, the CDR3 is TGTGCCAGCAGTCGCGGACAGGGGATTCGGACTGAAGCTTTCTTT. The chain employs TRBV6-5 and TRBJ1-1; 9 nucleotides match TRBD1. The V gene end was trimmed by 5 bases and the J gene end by 5 bases; junction bases not matched to a gene: 9. Germline loops: CDR1 MNHEY, CDR2 SVGAGI. This CDR3 spans 15 amino acids.